This passage covers 21 T cell receptor beta chains from one sample sequenced in a study of cytomegalovirus exposure and HLA in healthy donors. PCR primers comprised 60 Vbeta and 13 Jbeta primers. Clones were read by immunoSEQ multiplex PCR, and TCRdb kept only the in-frame ones, dropping some. This sample has 120,000 or so clones, with approximately 81% found just once. The specimen sequenced was PBMCs. These receptor sequences come from a man between 18 and 29 years old in good health and CMV-seronegative.

The chain uses TRBV6-6 and TRBJ1-1; D gene unclear. The CDR3 spans 14 residues. CDR1 MNHNY and CDR2 SVGAGI come from the germline V gene (reference sequence). Trimming pared 4 bases from V and 6 bases from J, leaving 15 bases between. CDR3 sequence: CASSSVGPGSEAFF. The DNA for the CDR3 is TGTGCCAGCAGTTCCGTCGGCCCGGGTTCTGAAGCTTTCTTT.

This chain uses TRBV7-2 with TRBJ1-5; 7 positions agree with TRBD1. Germline V lookup: CDR1 SGHTA, CDR2 FQGNSA. V lost 3 bases to trimming and J lost 3 bases; unmatched junction nucleotides: 11. The CDR3 consists of 17 residues. The CDR3 spells CASSFQTGLGYNQPQHF. The CDR3 DNA sequence: TGTGCCAGCAGCTTCCAGACAGGGTTGGGCTACAATCAGCCCCAGCATTTT.

J is TRBJ1-2 and V is TRBV18; no clear D. Trimming removed 5 bases at V and 2 bases at J, with 9 bases between. Germline lookup yields CDR1 KGHSH and CDR2 LQKENI. This CDR3 has 13 residues. The chain's CDR3 is CASSTTENYGYTF. DNA of the CDR3: TGTGCCAGCTCAACTACTGAGAACTATGGCTACACCTTC. The whole variable domain, filled in from reference TRBV18 and TRBJ1-2, reads NAGVMQNPRHLVRRRGQEARLRCSPMKGHSHVYWYRQLPEEGLKFMVYLQKENIIDESGMPKERFSAEFPKEGPSILRIQQVVRGDSAAYFCASSTTENYGYTFGSGTRLTVV.

This clone appeared once. The chain carries TRBV9 and TRBJ2-4, with D hard to call. V gave up 3 bases and J gave up 0 bases, with 7 bases separating them. Germline V CDR1 and CDR2: SGDLS, YYNGEE. The CDR3 contains 14 residues. The CDR3 here is CASSAPLAKNIQYF. The CDR3 DNA sequence: TGTGCCAGCAGCGCCCCTCTAGCCAAAAACATTCAGTACTTC. Full variable domain (outside the CDR3, taken from reference TRBV9 and TRBJ2-4): DSGVTQTPKHLITATGQRVTLRCSPRSGDLSVYWYQQSLDQGLQFLIQYYNGEERAKGNILERFSAQQFPDLHSELNLSSLELGDSALYFCASSAPLAKNIQYFGAGTRLSVL.

The CDR3 sequence is CASSTPKGGLGNTEAFF. The DNA for the CDR3 is TGTGCCAGCAGCACCCCCAAGGGGGGGCTAGGAAACACTGAAGCTTTCTTT. This chain joins TRBV9 and TRBJ1-1; D is possibly TRBD1 (6 bases). V was cut by 4 bases and J by 2 bases, with 21 bases left in between. The CDR3 covers 17 residues. The germline gives CDR1 SGDLS, CDR2 YYNGEE.

This clone was observed a single time. The chain employs TRBV30 and TRBJ1-5, with D tentatively TRBD1 (6 bases). Germline-derived CDR1 and CDR2 are GTSNPN and SVGIG (reference sequence). CDR3 length: 14 amino acids. The V gene lost 3 bases and the J gene lost 3 bases, with 12 bases spanning the gap. In nucleotides, the CDR3 is TGTGCCTGGAGGGAACAGGGACCCAATCAGCCCCAGCATTTT. This sequence encodes CAWREQGPNQPQHF.

The J gene is TRBJ1-3, the V gene TRBV5-8; no clear D. This CDR3 comprises 13 residues. The ends were cut back, 4 bases at V and 4 bases at J, with 9 bases in the middle. Germline values: CDR1 SGHTS, CDR2 YDEGEE. The CDR3 DNA reads as TGTGCCAGCAGCCGAGGGTCAGGAAACACCATATATTTT. It specifies CASSRGSGNTIYF.

The chain couples TRBV7-2 to TRBJ2-1, with D possibly matching TRBD1 (6 bases). The V gene's germline CDR1 is SGHTA and CDR2 FQGNSA. CDR3 size: 14 residues. Trimming removed 1 base at V and 7 bases at J, with 11 bases between. CDR3 sequence reads: CASSLGGRGNEQFF. The DNA of the CDR3 is TGTGCCAGCAGCTTAGGGGGCAGGGGTAATGAGCAGTTCTTC.

This rearrangement joins TRBV5-8 to TRBJ1-1; 8 nucleotides match TRBD1. The CDR3 is 13 amino acids. The trim removed 4 bases at V and 11 bases at J, leaving 10 bases unmatched. CDR1 SGHTS and CDR2 YDEGEE come from the germline V gene. CDR3 coding DNA: TGTGCCAGCAGCCGGGACAGGCCCAGGCAGGCTTTCTTT. It codes for CASSRDRPRQAFF.

The chain employs TRBV13 and TRBJ2-1, with unresolved D. The CDR3 spans 15 residues. From germline, CDR1 is PRHDT and CDR2 FYEKMQ (reference sequence). The V gene lost 4 bases and the J gene lost 0 bases, with 10 bases spanning the gap. The CDR3 DNA follows: TGTGCCAGCAGCTCCCTGGGCAGCTCCTACAATGAGCAGTTCTTC. Translating it yields CASSSLGSSYNEQFF.

The chain recombines TRBV28 with TRBJ1-2; D is undetermined. Germline V CDR1 and CDR2: MDHEN, SYDVKM. CDR3 length equals 12 residues. V lost 5 bases and J lost 6, with 10 bases in between. The CDR3 protein is CASSTIRDGYTF. CDR3 nucleotides: TGTGCCAGCAGTACCATTCGGGATGGCTACACCTTC.

This chain joins TRBV19 and TRBJ2-2; D is ambiguous. V lost 8 bases, J lost 8 bases, and 6 bases lay in between. The CDR3 extends over 10 amino acids. Germline lookup yields CDR1 LNHDA and CDR2 SQIVND (reference sequence). The CDR3 region is CASSSGELFF. The CDR3 bases are TGTGCCAGTTCGTCGGGGGAGCTGTTTTTT.

The V call is TRBV28, the J call TRBJ2-3; D is unclear. The CDR3 runs 11 residues. V was shortened by 8 bases and J by 3 bases, with 6 bases between the two germline ends. The V gene's germline CDR1 is MDHEN and CDR2 SYDVKM. CDR3 protein: CASLLTDTQYF. In DNA, the CDR3 is TGTGCCAGCCTCCTAACAGATACGCAGTATTTT.

The V gene is TRBV18, the J gene TRBJ2-2, with 8 positions matching TRBD1. This CDR3 has 14 amino acids. Trimming removed 5 bases from V and 2 bases from J; junction bases left unmatched: 1. Germline assignment: CDR1 KGHSH and CDR2 LQKENI. The CDR3 here is CASSGQGNTGELFF. CDR3 coding DNA: TGTGCCAGCTCAGGACAGGGTAACACCGGGGAGCTGTTTTTT.

This clone was counted a few times. The chain recombines TRBV7-9 with TRBJ2-3, with TRBD2 matching over 7 bases. V was clipped by 3 bases and J by 7 bases; unmatched bases: 4. The germline gives CDR1 SEHNR, CDR2 FQNEAQ (reference sequence). There are 13 residues in the CDR3. The CDR3 DNA sequence: TGTGCCAGCAGCTTTGGCGGGAGTAATACGCAGTATTTT. This encodes CASSFGGSNTQYF.

This rearrangement joins TRBV11-2 to TRBJ2-1, with 10 bases matching TRBD1. CDR1 and CDR2 (germline): SGHAT, FQNNGV. This CDR3 is built from 17 residues. Trimming took 5 bases from V and 10 from J; bases not matched to a gene: 17. In DNA form, the CDR3 reads TGTGCCAGCAGCCTAGCGAGTCCGGGACAGGGGTTGGGGGAGCAGTTCTTC. Protein: CASSLASPGQGLGEQFF.

Of note for this clone: The identical CDR3 is also encoded by other nucleotide sequences in the sample. The J gene is TRBJ1-2, the V gene TRBV4-1; D gene ambiguous. With 1 base removed from V and 4 bases from J, the gap between germline ends came to 7 bases. Germline CDR1 is MGHRA and CDR2 is YSYEKL. CDR3 length equals 13 residues. In DNA form, the CDR3 reads TGCGCCAGCAGCCAAGTAGAAAGCTATGGCTACACCTTC. Translated, it gives CASSQVESYGYTF.

The chain couples TRBV5-8 to TRBJ2-3, with TRBD2 matching over 15 bases. The junction had 23 bases not matched to a gene; V was cut back by 10 bases and J by 5 bases. Looked up from germline, CDR1 is SGHTS and CDR2 is YDEGEE. The CDR3 is 20 residues long. This CDR3 reads CAGDPGLAGGRLFIRDTQYF. CDR3 sequence (DNA): TGTGCCGGGGATCCGGGACTAGCGGGAGGCCGACTATTTATCCGAGATACGCAGTATTTT.

V usage is TRBV6-1 and J usage is TRBJ1-6, with D unresolved. The length of the CDR3 is 12 residues. V lost 6 bases, J lost 14 bases, and 14 bases lay in between. Germline V gene sequence: CDR1 MNHNS, CDR2 SASEGT. Here the CDR3 DNA reads TGTGCCAGCAGCCAATCTAGTCTTTCCCTCCACTTT. This gives the protein CASSQSSLSLHF.

This chain connects TRBV19 to TRBJ1-2, with unresolved D. Trimming removed 4 bases at V and 8 bases at J, with 11 bases between. This CDR3 has 12 residues. Looked up from germline, CDR1 is LNHDA and CDR2 is SQIVND (reference sequence). Here the CDR3 DNA reads TGTGCCAGTAGTACAGGTGACAACGGCTACACCTTC. It is translated as CASSTGDNGYTF. Drawing the rest from reference TRBV19 and TRBJ1-2, the complete variable domain is DGGITQSPKYLFRKEGQNVTLSCEQNLNHDAMYWYRQDPGQGLRLIYYSQIVNDFQKGDIAEGYSVSREKKESFPLTVTSAQKNPTAFYLCASSTGDNGYTFGSGTRLTVV.

The J gene is TRBJ2-1, the V gene TRBV19; 13 bases are a match to TRBD2. The junction had 6 bases not matched to a gene; V was cut back by 9 bases and J by 7 bases. In germline, CDR1 is LNHDA, CDR2 SQIVND (reference sequence). The CDR3 consists of 14 residues. CDR3: CASFGTSGENEQFF. The CDR3 DNA sequence: TGTGCCAGCTTCGGGACTAGCGGGGAAAATGAGCAGTTCTTC.